This TCR beta chain was sequenced during a study of human T cells and chemical hapten exposure. Overall study: In the roughly 24-week study, patients were dosed weekly with diphenylcyclopropenone on the scalp throughout. Upper back patch tests used 0.01% DPC, scored after 6 days. Study-level points and caveats: Patch test score was positively correlated with the counts of PT1 expanded TCRs.

TCRdb called the RACE reads again in MiXCR, with one record for every CDR3 protein. The data contain 180,000 or so distinct CDR3 sequences, under 30% of them singletons. This clonotype has just a few counts. Its specificity is unknown. The time point denotes: patch test 3, about 24 weeks after DPC sensitization. Noted treatment: therapeutic diphenylcyclopropenone sensitization with weekly scalp DPC. Blood, whole and unfractionated, served as the source for total RNA extraction. The TCR sequence derives from a middle-aged woman with alopecia areata. Some clones in this sample may be carry-over from other donors' samples. Sequenced here: whole blood, sampled in connection with sensitization to the hapten diphenylcyclopropenone (DPC).

The CDR3 DNA reads as TGTGCCAGCAGCTTCCTAGCGGTAGAAACCGGGGAGCTGTTTTTT. Translation: CASSFLAVETGELFF. The V call is TRBV11-2, the J call TRBJ2-2, with TRBD2 matching 7 bases. The CDR3 has 15 amino acids. V dropped 3 bases and J dropped 5; count of bases not matched to a gene: 6. The germline CDR1 and CDR2 sequences are SGHAT and FQNNGV.